This T cell receptor (beta chain) was sequenced in a study of blood T cells in healthy people across ages. In regard to this clonotype: Its antigen is not known.

The authors drew about 9.5 milliliters of peripheral blood from each donor. PBMCs, at least 7 million per sample, were isolated. Regarding the study as a whole: A conclusive naive versus antigen-experienced comparison was prevented by the unsorted PBMCs.

CDR1 is MNHEY and CDR2 is SVGAGI in the germline V gene. The CDR3 length is 15 residues. V was trimmed by 6 bases and J by 0 bases, leaving 11 bases between them. A J-beta primer mix and a sample-barcoded 5' primer were used in a second PCR of roughly 6 to 12 cycles. One entry per CDR3 protein, called by TCRdb with MiXCR from the 5' RACE reads. The repertoire holds about 720,000 distinct CDR3 sequences, around a fifth seen once, with 20% to 25% in the top ten. The chain couples TRBV6-5 to TRBJ1-4; D is unresolved. The sequencing sample was made of blood. This clonotype was sampled from a man between 70 and 80 years old in good health. In DNA form, the CDR3 reads TGTGCCAGCAGCCTGGGGTATGCAACTAATGAAAAACTGTTTTTT. This translates into CASSLGYATNEKLFF.